Below are 26 T cell receptor beta chains sequenced from a single sample in a study of shared clonotypes between healthy human individuals. The data were produced by immunoSEQ multiplex PCR, yet TCRdb's version contains in-frame clones alone and is incomplete. The sample holds roughly 220,000 clones, approximately 65% seen once. Sequencing was carried out using memory CD4+ T cells sorted from blood. Subset described: CD45RA-negative fraction. These receptors originate from a man between 25 and 39 years old in good health.

V and J are TRBV10-2 and TRBJ2-1; TRBD2 matches 11 bases. Germline V CDR1 and CDR2: WSHSY, SAAADI. CDR3 length: 16 amino acids. With 2 bases clipped from V and 7 bases from J, the junction kept 7 bases outside the gene matches. Here the CDR3 DNA reads TGCGCCAGCAGTGAGGTTTTAGCGGGAGGGCAGAATGAGCAGTTCTTC. It encodes CASSEVLAGGQNEQFF.

The chain is built from TRBV2 and TRBJ2-5; a possible D gene is TRBD2 (6 bases). The CDR3 is 13 residues long. Trimming pared 7 bases from V and 0 bases from J, leaving 9 bases between. Per germline, CDR1 SNHLY and CDR2 FYNNEI. The CDR3 region is CASNGGNQETQYF. DNA for the CDR3: TGTGCCAGCAACGGGGGTAACCAAGAGACCCAGTACTTC.

The V and J genes are TRBV7-9 and TRBJ2-5; D remains ambiguous. V lost 4 bases to trimming and J lost 2 bases, with 11 bases between them. Per the germline V gene, CDR1 is SEHNR and CDR2 is FQNEAQ (reference sequence). There are 14 residues in the CDR3. CDR3 sequence reads: CASSSMTGQETQYF. The CDR3 region has the DNA TGTGCCAGCAGCTCGATGACGGGTCAAGAGACCCAGTACTTC.

This chain links TRBV11-2 with TRBJ2-1, with D uncertain. Trimming left V 4 bases short and J 0 bases short, with 10 bases between. Germline V gene data show CDR1 as SGHAT and CDR2 as FQNNGV. CDR3 length equals 15 residues. CDR3: CASSSYKNSYNEQFF. In DNA, the CDR3 is TGTGCCAGCAGCTCTTATAAAAACTCCTACAATGAGCAGTTCTTC. The complete variable domain, with remaining parts taken from reference TRBV11-2 and TRBJ2-1, reads EAGVAQSPRYKIIEKRQSVAFWCNPISGHATLYWYQQILGQGPKLLIQFQNNGVVDDSQLPKDRFSAERLKGVDSTLKIQPAKLEDSAVYLCASSSYKNSYNEQFFGPGTRLTVL.

The J gene is TRBJ1-5, the V gene TRBV19; TRBD1 is a possible D gene (6 bases). The germline gives CDR1 LNHDA, CDR2 SQIVND (reference sequence). CDR3 length: 13 amino acids. The V gene lost 5 bases and the J gene lost 8 bases, with 13 bases spanning the gap. The CDR3 here is CASSSTRGEPQHF. In DNA form, the CDR3 reads TGTGCCAGTAGTTCAACCAGGGGTGAGCCCCAGCATTTT.

V and J are TRBV18 and TRBJ2-5; D gene ambiguous. The ends were cut back, 0 bases at V and 4 bases at J, with 6 bases in the middle. The germline gives CDR1 KGHSH, CDR2 LQKENI. CDR3 length equals 13 residues. The CDR3: CASSPPERETQYF. The CDR3, as DNA: TGTGCCAGCTCACCACCGGAACGAGAGACCCAGTACTTC.

The table lists this clone with a few counts. V and J are TRBV9 and TRBJ2-3, with a possible D match to TRBD2 (5 bases). Trimming took 0 bases from V and 1 from J, leaving 15 bases between them. There are 17 residues in the CDR3. Germline V gives CDR1 SGDLS, CDR2 YYNGEE. This chain's CDR3 is CASSVAPSGVGTDTQYF. The CDR3 nucleotides are TGTGCCAGCAGCGTAGCACCGTCCGGGGTTGGCACAGATACGCAGTATTTT.

With regard to this clone: Given a much more abundant clone one base away, this may be a read error. V usage is TRBV2 and J usage is TRBJ2-7, with D unclear. In germline, CDR1 is SNHLY, CDR2 FYNNEI. There are 11 residues in the CDR3. V lost 3 bases and J 3 bases, leaving 3 bases between the germline ends. The CDR3: CASSDVYEQYF. In nucleotides, the CDR3 is TGTGCCAGCAGTGACGTCTACGAGCAGTACTTC.

This clone has just a few counts. This chain connects TRBV10-2 to TRBJ2-3, with TRBD2 matching 15 bases. The junction had 13 bases not matched to a gene; V was cut back by 7 bases and J by 5 bases. The CDR3 runs 18 residues. Germline CDR1 WSHSY, CDR2 SAAADI. The CDR3 nucleotides read TGCGCCAGCACCAGAGGGACTAGCGGGAGGCGGTTGGGAGATACGCAGTATTTT. Translated, it gives CASTRGTSGRRLGDTQYF.

Points on this clone: Distinct nucleotide sequences in the sample also encode this CDR3. V is TRBV27 and J is TRBJ2-2; tentatively, D is TRBD2 (5 bases). Germline-derived CDR1 and CDR2 are MNHEY and SMNVEV (reference sequence). The CDR3 is 14 residues long. V lost 2 bases to trimming and J lost 4 bases, with 8 bases between them. CDR3 amino acids: CASSLGRGTGELFF. CDR3 DNA sequence: TGTGCCAGCAGTTTAGGACGGGGCACCGGGGAGCTGTTTTTT.

V is TRBV2 and J is TRBJ2-5; D may be TRBD1 or TRBD2 (5 bases each). Deletions cut 6 bases from V and 7 bases from J, with 18 bases between. The CDR3 contains 14 residues. Germline V gene sequence: CDR1 SNHLY, CDR2 FYNNEI. The CDR3 reads CASRGPSPRGTQYF. The CDR3 nucleotides are TGTGCCAGCAGGGGACCTAGCCCCCGGGGGACCCAGTACTTC.

This clone was seen more than once but under ten times. The gene calls are TRBV28 and TRBJ1-3; D unresolved. V shed 7 bases and J shed 0 bases, with 7 bases lying between them. Germline loops: CDR1 MDHEN, CDR2 SYDVKM. The CDR3 consists of 13 residues. DNA of the CDR3: TGTGCCAGCAAAGAAAGCTCTGGAAACACCATATATTTT. It is translated as CASKESSGNTIYF.

This rearrangement joins TRBV10-3 to TRBJ1-5, with a weak D call TRBD1 (5 bases). V was cut by 7 bases and J by 9 bases, with 13 bases left in between. The CDR3 loop spans 12 amino acids. CDR1 and CDR2 from the germline V gene are ENHRY and SYGVKD. As DNA, the CDR3 is TGTGCCATCAAACAGGAGGGGAGGCCCCAGCATTTT. Protein sequence: CAIKQEGRPQHF.

This chain uses TRBV5-1 with TRBJ1-2; D is possibly TRBD1 (6 bases). CDR3 length: 15 amino acids. Germline V CDR1 and CDR2: SGHRS, YFSETQ. Trimming shortened V by 0 bases and J by 4 bases, and 13 bases separated the two germline ends. CDR3 sequence: CASSLVGGGVYGYTF. The CDR3 coding sequence is TGCGCCAGCAGCTTGGTCGGGGGCGGGGTCTATGGCTACACCTTC. The entire variable domain, with the rest obtained from reference TRBV5-1 and TRBJ1-2, is as follows: KAGVTQTPRYLIKTRGQQVTLSCSPISGHRSVSWYQQTPGQGLQFLFEYFSETQRNKGNFPGRFSGRQFSNSRSEMNVSTLELGDSALYLCASSLVGGGVYGYTFGSGTRLTVV.

Here the CDR3 DNA reads TGTGCCATCAGTGACCCCCCTACCGGAGCCCCAGAGACCCAGTACTTC. It specifies CAISDPPTGAPETQYF. The chain employs TRBV10-3 and TRBJ2-5, with D hard to call. CDR3 length: 16 amino acids. The V and J ends lost 3 bases and 4 bases respectively, with 18 bases between them. Germline V lookup: CDR1 ENHRY, CDR2 SYGVKD.

This rearrangement joins TRBV11-3 to TRBJ2-1; 8 positions match TRBD1. The CDR3 consists of 15 residues. Germline V CDR1 and CDR2: SGHNT, YENEEA. V lost 5 bases and J lost 4; bases outside the gene matches: 7. DNA for the CDR3: TGTGCCAGCAGCCATGGACAGGGACCGTACAATGAGCAGTTCTTC. Encoded protein: CASSHGQGPYNEQFF.

The rearrangement joins TRBV7-2 to TRBJ2-2; D gene ambiguous. V lost 5 bases and J lost 0, with 7 bases in between. The length of the CDR3 is 14 residues. Germline loops: CDR1 SGHTA, CDR2 FQGNSA. The CDR3 sequence is CASSPGPNTGELFF. CDR3 DNA sequence: TGTGCCAGCAGCCCCGGGCCGAACACCGGGGAGCTGTTTTTT.

The chain links TRBV18 to TRBJ2-3; D may be TRBD1 (5 bases). The CDR3 runs to 15 residues. Germline V gene lookup returns CDR1 KGHSH and CDR2 LQKENI. The V end lost 2 bases, the J end lost 4 bases, and 13 bases lay between the germline ends. The CDR3 loop reads CASSPSAGRADTQYF. The CDR3 coding sequence is TGTGCCAGCTCACCATCCGCAGGGCGCGCAGATACGCAGTATTTT.

The gene calls are TRBV7-2 and TRBJ2-1; possibly TRBD2 for D (6 bases). V dropped 4 bases and J dropped 0 bases, with 10 bases sitting between them. CDR1 and CDR2 from the germline V gene are SGHTA and FQGNSA. This CDR3 comprises 15 residues. DNA of the CDR3: TGTGCCAGCAGCTCGGGACTCCTCTCCTACAATGAGCAGTTCTTC. Protein: CASSSGLLSYNEQFF.

V usage is TRBV28 and J usage is TRBJ1-1; no definite D call. CDR3 length equals 12 residues. The germline V gene encodes CDR1 MDHEN and CDR2 SYDVKM. CDR3 region: CAVEYMNTEAFF. CDR3 bases: TGTGCAGTCGAGTACATGAACACTGAAGCTTTCTTT.

This clone was counted between two and nine times. The chain uses TRBV5-1 and TRBJ1-2; 7 nucleotides align to TRBD1. This CDR3 comprises 15 residues. The germline V gene encodes CDR1 SGHRS and CDR2 YFSETQ. The V and J ends lost 4 bases and 5 bases, in that order; junction bases with no gene match: 11. This CDR3 reads CASSQQGWGLYGYTF. CDR3 coding DNA: TGCGCCAGCAGCCAACAGGGGTGGGGGTTGTATGGCTACACCTTC.

Comment on this clone: At one end the junction does not follow the germline gene, possibly because of a read error. The V call is TRBV7-7, the J call TRBJ2-1; no clear D gene. This CDR3 region has 15 residues. Germline V gene lookup returns CDR1 SSHAT and CDR2 FNYEAQ (reference sequence). In DNA form, the CDR3 reads TGTGCTAGCAGCTTAGGAGAGAGGTCCTACAATGAGCAGTTCTTC. Its translation: CASSLGERSYNEQFF.

The chain uses TRBV11-2 and TRBJ2-5, with no clear D. The CDR3 runs 12 residues. Germline CDR1 SGHAT, CDR2 FQNNGV. The V gene lost 3 bases and the J gene lost 5 bases, with 7 bases spanning the gap. The CDR3 region has the DNA TGTGCCAGCAGCTTCGCGGCGGAGACCCAGTACTTC. Translating gives CASSFAAETQYF.

The table lists this clone with a count of one. The chain combines TRBV5-3 with TRBJ2-7; TRBD1 is a possible D gene (5 bases). TRBV5-3 belongs to the ORF category, with a function that is uncertain. Trimming left V 5 bases short and J 0 bases short, with 15 bases between. The CDR3 is made up of 15 amino acids. Here the CDR3 reads CARRLPRQPSYEQYF. The CDR3 nucleotides read TGTGCCAGAAGGTTGCCCAGACAGCCCTCCTACGAGCAGTACTTC.

In this sample, this clone turned up many times. The same CDR3 arises from other DNA sequences in this sample as well. J is TRBJ2-2 and V is TRBV25-1; weak D call: TRBD2 (5 bases). The CDR3 is 13 amino acids. Germline lookup yields CDR1 MGHDK and CDR2 SYGVNS. Trimming stripped 5 bases from V and 6 bases from J, with 10 bases between. Here the CDR3 reads CASSFSGAGELFF. The CDR3 bases are TGTGCCAGCAGTTTCAGCGGTGCCGGGGAGCTGTTTTTT.

The rearrangement joins TRBV28 to TRBJ1-2, with a tentative D call TRBD1 (5 bases). This CDR3 comprises 12 residues. Trimming pared 5 bases from V and 6 bases from J, leaving 10 bases between. Germline V gene lookup returns CDR1 MDHEN and CDR2 SYDVKM. The CDR3 DNA reads as TGTGCCAGCAGTCTCGGGACGAATGGCTACACCTTC. Its protein is CASSLGTNGYTF.